Sequencing of this T cell receptor (beta chain) was carried out in a study of Ad26.COV2.S vaccination and SARS-CoV-2 variants. Study results and caveats: Reports say spike-specific CD8+ and CD4+ T cell responses covered substantial breadth after vaccination.

The treatment: roughly 19 received Ad26.COV2.S at low or high dose, single or two shots; roughly five received placebo; per-sample allocation not given. Repertoires come from day 63 after the first vaccine or placebo injection. On this clone itself: What it recognizes is unknown.

Trimming removed 1 base at V and 6 bases at J, with 15 bases between. This CDR3 has 15 amino acids. The germline CDR1 and CDR2 sequences are MNHNS and SASEGT. TCRdb keeps only in-frame clones here, not all; method: immunoSEQ multiplex PCR. The table lists roughly 350,000 clones, roughly 89% of them singletons. Sequenced here: peripheral blood, sampled in a trial of Ad26.COV2.S vaccine versus placebo. The J gene is TRBJ1-2, the V gene TRBV6-1; weak D call: TRBD1 (5 bases). The sequence came from a person between 18 and 65 years old who received the Ad26.COV2.S COVID-19 vaccine or a placebo. CDR3 in amino acids: CASSEGGSGHDGYTF. CDR3 sequence (DNA): TGTGCCAGCAGTGAAGGGGGCTCGGGGCACGATGGCTACACCTTC.